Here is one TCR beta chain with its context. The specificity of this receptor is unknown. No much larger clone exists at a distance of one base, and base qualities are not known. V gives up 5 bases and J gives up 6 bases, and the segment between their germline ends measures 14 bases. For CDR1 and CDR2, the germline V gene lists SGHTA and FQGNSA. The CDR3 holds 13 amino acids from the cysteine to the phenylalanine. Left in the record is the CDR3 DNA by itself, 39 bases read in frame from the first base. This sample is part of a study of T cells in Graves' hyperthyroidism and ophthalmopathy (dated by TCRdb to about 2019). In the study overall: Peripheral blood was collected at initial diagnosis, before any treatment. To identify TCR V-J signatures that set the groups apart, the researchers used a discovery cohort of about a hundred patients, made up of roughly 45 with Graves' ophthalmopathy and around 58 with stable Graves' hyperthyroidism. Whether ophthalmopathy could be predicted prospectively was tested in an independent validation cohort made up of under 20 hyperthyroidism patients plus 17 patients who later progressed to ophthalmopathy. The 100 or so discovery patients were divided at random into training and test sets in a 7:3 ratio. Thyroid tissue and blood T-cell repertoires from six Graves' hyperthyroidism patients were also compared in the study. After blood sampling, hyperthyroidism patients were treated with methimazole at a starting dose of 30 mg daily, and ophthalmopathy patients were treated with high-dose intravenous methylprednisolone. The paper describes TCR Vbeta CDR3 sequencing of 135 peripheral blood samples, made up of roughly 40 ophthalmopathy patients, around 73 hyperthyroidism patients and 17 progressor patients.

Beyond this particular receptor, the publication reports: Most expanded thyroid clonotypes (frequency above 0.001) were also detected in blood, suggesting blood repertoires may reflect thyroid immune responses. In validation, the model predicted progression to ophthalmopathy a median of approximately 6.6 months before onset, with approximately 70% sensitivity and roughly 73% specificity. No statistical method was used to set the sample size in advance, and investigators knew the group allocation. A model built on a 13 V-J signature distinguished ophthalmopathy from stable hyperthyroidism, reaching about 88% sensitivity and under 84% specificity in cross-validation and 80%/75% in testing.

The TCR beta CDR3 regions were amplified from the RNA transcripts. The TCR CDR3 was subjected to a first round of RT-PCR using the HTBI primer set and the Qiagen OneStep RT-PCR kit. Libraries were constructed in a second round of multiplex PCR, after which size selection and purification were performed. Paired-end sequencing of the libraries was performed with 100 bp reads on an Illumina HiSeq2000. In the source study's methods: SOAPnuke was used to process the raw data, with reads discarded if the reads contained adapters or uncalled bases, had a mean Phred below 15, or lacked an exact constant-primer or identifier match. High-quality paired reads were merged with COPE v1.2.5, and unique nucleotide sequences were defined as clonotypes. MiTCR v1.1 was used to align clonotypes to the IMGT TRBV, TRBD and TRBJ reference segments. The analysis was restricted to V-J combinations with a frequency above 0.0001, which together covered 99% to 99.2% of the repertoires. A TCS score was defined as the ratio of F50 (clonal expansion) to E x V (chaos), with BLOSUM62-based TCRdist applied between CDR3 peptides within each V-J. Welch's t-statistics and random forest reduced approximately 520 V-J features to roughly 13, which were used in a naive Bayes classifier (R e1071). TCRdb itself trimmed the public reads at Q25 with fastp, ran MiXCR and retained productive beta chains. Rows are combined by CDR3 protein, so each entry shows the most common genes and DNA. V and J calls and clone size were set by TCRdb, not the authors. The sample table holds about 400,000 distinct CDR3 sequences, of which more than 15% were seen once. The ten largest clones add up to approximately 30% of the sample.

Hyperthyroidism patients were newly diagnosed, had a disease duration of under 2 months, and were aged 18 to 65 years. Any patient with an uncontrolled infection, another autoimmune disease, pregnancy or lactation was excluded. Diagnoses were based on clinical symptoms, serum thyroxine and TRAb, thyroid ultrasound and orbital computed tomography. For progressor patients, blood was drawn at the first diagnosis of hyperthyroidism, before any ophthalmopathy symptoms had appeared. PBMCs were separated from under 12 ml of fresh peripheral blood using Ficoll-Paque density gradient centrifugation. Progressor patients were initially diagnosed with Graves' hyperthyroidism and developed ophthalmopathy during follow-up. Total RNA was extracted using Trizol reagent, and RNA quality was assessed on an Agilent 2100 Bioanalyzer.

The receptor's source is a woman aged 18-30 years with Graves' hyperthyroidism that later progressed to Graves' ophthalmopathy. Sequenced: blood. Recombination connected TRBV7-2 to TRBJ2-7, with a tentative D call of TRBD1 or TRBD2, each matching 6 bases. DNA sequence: TGTGCCAGCAGCCACGACAGGCGGGGCGAGCAGTACTTC. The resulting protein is CASSHDRRGEQYF. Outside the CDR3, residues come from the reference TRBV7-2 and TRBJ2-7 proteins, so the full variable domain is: GAGVSQSPSNKVTEKGKDVELRCDPISGHTALYWYRQSLGQGLEFLIYFQGNSAPDKSGLPSDRFSAERTGGSVSTLTIQRTQQEDSAVYLCASSHDRRGEQYFGPGTRLTVT.